This T cell receptor beta chain was sequenced in a study of T cell responses to AZD1222 COVID-19 vaccine. Study-level points and caveats: A reported finding is that nearly half of spike-specific TCRs target unmutated variant regions. Dominant CD4 TCR responses targeted spike regions 160-218 and 743-854.

Data came from immunoSEQ multiplex PCR; TCRdb stores just in-frame clones and leaves some out. This sample has about 110,000 clones, with roughly 90% found just once. In the case of this clone: Its antigen remains unknown.

From germline, CDR1 is SGHTA and CDR2 FQGTGA. With 0 bases clipped from V and 12 bases from J, the junction kept 8 bases outside the gene matches. The CDR3 runs to 14 residues. Second-dose intervals near 4 or 12 weeks were combined. The TCR sequence derives from an adult who received the AZD1222 COVID-19 vaccine. The V gene is TRBV7-3, the J gene TRBJ2-1; 7 nucleotides line up with TRBD1. The sample in question was peripheral blood, obtained 28 days after the second AZD1222 dose. In DNA form, the CDR3 reads TGTGCCAGCAGCTTAACCGACAGGGTGGGTCGGCAGTTCTTC. Protein product: CASSLTDRVGRQFF.